These 22 T cell receptor delta chains were all obtained from the same sample, sequenced in a study of γδ T cells in repeated Plasmodium falciparum infection. Flow sorting of PBMC yielded separate Vgamma9/Vdelta2+ and Vdelta2-negative gammadelta T cell populations for bulk repertoire analysis. TCRdb ran CATT on the multiplex PCR reads. The table includes roughly 86,000 delta-chain clones, roughly 1.4% detected once. Specimen: gamma-delta T cells from blood. Every receptor here comes from a pool of human donors (malaria-infected and uninfected, not separated).

On this clone: A far larger clone is a single base away, which makes a read error likely. The J gene is TRDJ2, the V gene TRDV2, with 8 positions matching TRDD3. Since TCRdb gives no J gene, matching the DNA to germline was used here to assign it. CDR1 and CDR2 (germline): GEAIGNYY, EKD. The CDR3 is 21 residues long. CDR3 in amino acids: CACDTGTVAYWGGPLTAQLFF. The CDR3 coding sequence is TGTGCCTGCGACACCGGTACGGTAGCGTACTGGGGGGGCCCTTTGACAGCACAACTCTTCTTT.

In its sample, this clone was seen a few times. This likely reflects a read error, since a far larger clone is one base away. Other DNA sequences in this sample translate to the same CDR3. The J segment was not called; the V segment is TRDV2; the table assigns TRDD3, which was not confirmed against the DNA. CDR1 is GEAIGNYY and CDR2 is EKD in the germline V gene. This CDR3 spans 19 amino acids. CDR3 nucleotide sequence: TGTGCCTGTGACTCTGTACTGGGGGAGAGCTCCTGGGACACCCGACAGATGTTCTTC. Encoded protein: CACDSVLGESSWDTRQMFF.

On this clone: TCRdb has a much larger clone's protein, which differs at residue 4 from the translation of this DNA, likely because of a read error; what is shown is the protein translated from the DNA. The chain carries TRDV2 and TRDJ2; tentatively, D is TRDD3 (6 bases). Germline CDR1 is GEAIGNYY and CDR2 is EKD. CDR3 length: 14 residues. CDR3 bases: TGTGCCTGTGGCCCGCTGAGGGGGGACGCACAGCTCTTCTTT. It encodes CACGPLRGDAQLFF.

The sample holds many counts of this clone. Other DNA sequences in this sample translate to the same CDR3. The chain uses TRDV1 and TRDJ1; 10 bases fit TRDD3. V shed 5 bases and J 0 bases; nucleotides not matched to a gene: 24. The CDR3 is 22 amino acids. Germline values: CDR1 TSWWSYY, CDR2 QGS. CDR3 loop: CALGSYTSSFLLLGDHTDKLIF. The CDR3 DNA reads as TGTGCTCTTGGGTCCTACACTTCCTCCTTCCTCCTACTGGGGGATCACACCGATAAACTCATCTTT.

There are a few counts of this clone. The protein given by TCRdb reflects a much larger clone and differs at residue 11 from this DNA's translation, likely from a read error; the protein shown is the DNA's translation. The J gene is TRDJ1, the V gene TRDV1; 9 bases fit TRDD2. Since TCRdb gives no J gene, matching the DNA to germline was used here to assign it. J gave up 0 bases and V 4 bases, and 15 bases lay outside the gene matches. CDR3 length: 19 amino acids. The germline V gene encodes CDR1 TSWWSYY and CDR2 QGS. CDR3 protein: CALGVTFLRGDGYTDKLIF. The CDR3 DNA sequence: TGTGCTCTTGGGGTTACCTTCCTACGCGGCGACGGTTACACCGATAAACTCATCTTT.

This clone was found a few times. A far larger clone is just one base off, so this is likely a read error. At the DNA level, this CDR3 is encoded by other sequences in the same sample as well. CDR3 sequence: CALGDYLASHTDKLIF. CDR3 in DNA: TGTGCTCTTGGGGACTACCTTGCCTCTCACACCGATAAACTCATCTTT. The chain combines TRDV1 with TRDJ1; no firm D call. Germline matching of the DNA provided the J gene here, since TCRdb leaves it blank. Trimming shortened V by 3 bases and J by 0 bases, and 14 bases separated the two germline ends. The CDR3 length is 16 residues. Germline V CDR1 and CDR2: TSWWSYY, QGS.

This clone was seen ten or more times. Since a far larger clone is one base different, this is likely a read error. The same CDR3 is also encoded by other DNA sequences in this sample. CDR3 sequence: CACDTVGLGDPTDKLIF. The CDR3 DNA reads as TGTGCCTGTGACACCGTGGGCCTGGGGGACCCTACCGATAAACTCATCTTT. The genes are TRDV2 and TRDJ1; 8 bases fit TRDD3. TCRdb gives no J gene; it was assigned here by matching the DNA to germline. CDR1 GEAIGNYY and CDR2 EKD come from the germline V gene. This CDR3 has 17 amino acids. Trimming at V came to 0 bases and at J to 2 bases, leaving 10 bases not matched to a gene.

This clone came up many times. The same CDR3 arises from other DNA sequences in this sample as well. This sequence joins TRDV1 and TRDJ1, with D possibly matching TRDD3 (6 bases). V dropped 2 bases and J dropped 0 bases, with 16 bases sitting between them. This CDR3 region has 17 residues. CDR1 is TSWWSYY, CDR2 QGS, per germline. The CDR3 here is CALGEVNGGPYTDKLIF. The DNA of the CDR3 is TGTGCTCTTGGGGAAGTGAATGGGGGTCCCTACACCGATAAACTCATCTTT.

In the case of this clone: A far larger clone is a single base away, which makes a read error likely. Additional DNA sequences in this sample encode the identical CDR3. The chain has TRDV2 and TRDJ3; D may be TRDD3 (5 bases). The CDR3 contains 15 residues. Per the germline V gene, CDR1 is GEAIGNYY and CDR2 is EKD. This CDR3 reads CACDHISWDTRQMFF. The CDR3 bases are TGTGCCTGTGACCATATCTCCTGGGACACCCGACAGATGTTCTTC.

This clone was observed at least ten times. The rearrangement uses TRDV1 and TRDJ1; 13 nucleotides line up with TRDD3. The J gene is absent in TCRdb and was assigned here via DNA matching to germline. Losses at the gene ends were 1 base for V and 0 bases for J; bases not matched to a gene: 35. This CDR3 has 28 amino acids. The germline gives CDR1 TSWWSYY, CDR2 QGS. The CDR3 DNA reads TGTGCTCTTGGGGAACACTCTTACACCATTTCCCGATACTGGGGGATACGCACTAATGCCTCCTACACCGATAAACTCATCTTT. Its translation: CALGEHSYTISRYWGIRTNASYTDKLIF.

Of note for this clone: The protein recorded in TCRdb matches a much larger clone and deviates from this DNA's translation at residue 9, suggesting a read error; the protein here is obtained by translating the DNA. The CDR3 loop reads CACDGRIPRGPTDKLIF. Written as DNA, the CDR3 is TGTGCCTGTGACGGAAGAATCCCTAGGGGACCCACCGATAAACTCATCTTT. The chain carries TRDV2 and TRDJ1, with a possible D match to TRDD3 (5 bases). No J gene was available from TCRdb, and it was assigned here by a germline match of the DNA. CDR3 length: 17 amino acids. Trimming left V 3 bases short and J 1 base short, with 20 bases between. Germline V gene sequence: CDR1 GEAIGNYY, CDR2 EKD.

This clone was seen ten or more times. V and J are TRDV1 and TRDJ2; 8 nucleotides line up with TRDD3. The germline CDR1 and CDR2 sequences are TSWWSYY and QGS. Trimming took 4 bases from V and 2 from J; bases not matched to a gene: 15. The CDR3 covers 19 residues. CDR3 DNA sequence: TGTGCTCTTGGGGTCGAGTTCCCTTTTCTGGGGGACTTGACAGCACAACTCTTCTTT. This sequence encodes CALGVEFPFLGDLTAQLFF.

The sample holds a few counts of this clone. The amino acid sequence in TCRdb belongs to a much larger clone and departs from this DNA's translation at residue 24, likely a sequencing read error; the sequence shown is translated from the DNA. No J gene was assigned, while the V gene was called as TRDV1; TRDD3, the table's D call, was not compared with the DNA. The CDR3 extends over 25 amino acids. CDR1 TSWWSYY and CDR2 QGS come from the germline V gene. The DNA of the CDR3 is TGTGCTCTTGGGGGTCCCCATGGACGGCTTGTCCCAATCGACCATGTACTGGGGGATAAAGGACCCCTGACCTTT. Translated: CALGGPHGRLVPIDHVLGDKGPLTF.

Turning to this clone: It is likely a read error: a sequence one base away is far more abundant. Other DNA sequences of this sample code for an identical CDR3. The chain combines TRDV1 with TRDJ1; maybe TRDD3 (6 bases). Germline CDR1 reads TSWWSYY; CDR2 reads QGS. Trimming pared 3 bases from V and 2 bases from J, leaving 22 bases between. CDR3 size: 18 residues. CDR3 sequence reads: CALGEKPGGLESTDKLIF. The CDR3 nucleotides are TGTGCTCTTGGGGAGAAACCCGGGGGACTTGAATCTACCGATAAACTCATCTTT.

This clone occurred a few times. TCRdb lists the protein of a much larger clone for this DNA, which differs at residue 3, so this is likely a read error; the protein given here is translated from the DNA itself. V and J are TRDV2 and TRDJ1; TRDD3 agrees at 7 bases. In the absence of a J gene in TCRdb, the DNA was matched to germline to assign it here. Germline CDR1 reads GEAIGNYY; CDR2 reads EKD. The CDR3 runs 16 residues. The CDR3 DNA reads as TGTGCCCGTGATCCCTTACTGGGGACGTACACCGATAAACTCATCTTT. Translation gives CARDPLLGTYTDKLIF.

Ten or more counts support this clone. The translation of this DNA and the TCRdb protein of a much larger clone differ at residue 11, probably owing to a read error; the protein shown here is translated from the DNA. The rearrangement uses TRDV2 and TRDJ1; D may be TRDD3 (5 bases). Germline V gene data show CDR1 as GEAIGNYY and CDR2 as EKD. V lost 0 bases, J lost 2 bases, and 21 bases lay in between. The CDR3 is 18 residues long. CDR3 sequence (DNA): TGTGCCTGTGACACCCTTTCTCCAAGAGATATGGGGACCGATAAACTCATCTTT. The encoded protein is CACDTLSPRDMGTDKLIF.

This clone was seen at least ten times. The chain recombines TRDV1 with TRDJ2; D is tentatively TRDD2 or TRDD3 (5 bases each). The CDR3 has 19 amino acids. Germline CDR1 and CDR2: TSWWSYY and QGS. Trimming stripped 6 bases from V and 0 bases from J, with 23 bases between. The CDR3 reads CALGQRRPTGKALTAQLFF. CDR3 bases: TGTGCTCTTGGCCAAAGGAGGCCTACTGGAAAGGCTTTGACAGCACAACTCTTCTTT.

As for this clone: This DNA translates differently at residue 12 from the TCRdb protein, which is that of a much larger clone; a read error is likely, and the protein shown is the DNA's own translation. The V gene is TRDV1, the J gene TRDJ1; weak D call: TRDD3 (6 bases). Here the J gene was assigned by germline matching of the DNA, as TCRdb has none. Trimming cost V 0 bases and J 2 bases, with 28 bases left between them. The CDR3 loop spans 21 amino acids. Germline CDR1 is TSWWSYY and CDR2 is QGS. This CDR3 reads CALGELKLLRARGFRTDKLIF. In DNA form, the CDR3 reads TGTGCTCTTGGGGAACTAAAACTCCTCCGGGCTCGGGGATTTAGGACCGATAAACTCATCTTT.

This clone was counted ten times or more. The V and J genes are TRDV1 and TRDJ1; weak D call: TRDD3 (5 bases). The CDR3 runs 18 residues. Germline CDR1 reads TSWWSYY; CDR2 reads QGS. V was pared by 4 bases and J by 0 bases, with 21 bases between. The CDR3 protein is CALGGTLASWGYTDKLIF. Here the CDR3 DNA reads TGTGCTCTTGGGGGAACTCTAGCAAGTTGGGGTTACACCGATAAACTCATCTTT.

This clone was counted many times. Other DNA sequences from this sample encode an identical CDR3 as well. This chain connects TRDV1 to TRDJ1; D is ambiguous. V lost 5 bases and J lost 4, with 14 bases in between. CDR3 length: 14 residues. CDR1 and CDR2 (germline): TSWWSYY, QGS. The CDR3 loop is CALGNPLGDDKLIF. The CDR3 DNA reads as TGTGCTCTTGGGAATCCCCTTGGTGACGATAAACTCATCTTT.

Only a few counts were recorded for this clone. The protein TCRdb gives is from a much larger clone and does not agree with this DNA's translation at residue 20, likely a read error; the protein shown here comes from the DNA. This chain links TRAV38-2/DV8 with TRDJ1, with a tentative D call TRDD3 (9 bases). The J gene comes from matching the DNA to germline here; TCRdb lacks it. The germline CDR1 and CDR2 sequences are TSESDYY and QEAYKQQN. The CDR3 runs to 24 residues. Here the CDR3 reads CAYRSPVGLPITGGRSVYTNKLIF. The CDR3 nucleotides are TGTGCTTATAGGAGCCCAGTAGGCCTTCCTATTACTGGGGGACGTTCTGTTTACACCAATAAACTCATCTTT.

This clone was counted only a few times. TCRdb assigns this DNA the protein of a much larger clone, which departs from its translation at residue 8; this likely reflects a read error, and the protein shown comes from translating the DNA. The rearrangement joins TRDV2 to TRDJ2, with D maybe TRDD2 (5 bases). The J gene was missing in TCRdb and was found by matching the end of the DNA to germline. The CDR3 is made up of 18 amino acids. From germline, CDR1 is GEAIGNYY and CDR2 EKD. V lost 0 bases and J lost 0, with 16 bases in between. CDR3 loop: CACDTVGSPSALTAQLFF. In DNA form, the CDR3 reads TGTGCCTGTGACACCGTGGGAAGTCCTTCTGCTTTGACAGCACAACTCTTCTTT.